This T cell receptor beta chain was observed in a study of blood T cell repertoires in COVID-19. The age range of participants was 18 to 89 years, with residence in about two dozen US areas. Cohorts were assigned according to the clinical history that participants reported. Original data processing: Reference gene primer amplification yielded estimated nucleated cell counts. TCRdb's table, derived via immunoSEQ multiplex PCR, lists solely in-frame clones and lacks some. D and trimming come from the DNA, and the V and J calls and clone size come from that table. The table shows about 160,000 clones, with about 84% occurring only once. What was sequenced was PBMCs or T cells enriched from blood (not recorded which). The clonotype was recovered from a woman in her thirties or forties with acute COVID-19.

The CDR3 DNA reads TGTGCCAGTACCCGGGGAACGGGACTACAGGATGAAAAACTGTTTTTT. Its translation: CASTRGTGLQDEKLFF. The J gene is TRBJ1-4, the V gene TRBV19; perhaps TRBD1 as D (5 bases). The V gene lost 7 bases and the J gene lost 6 bases, with 21 bases spanning the gap. From germline, CDR1 is LNHDA and CDR2 SQIVND (reference sequence). This CDR3 has 16 amino acids.